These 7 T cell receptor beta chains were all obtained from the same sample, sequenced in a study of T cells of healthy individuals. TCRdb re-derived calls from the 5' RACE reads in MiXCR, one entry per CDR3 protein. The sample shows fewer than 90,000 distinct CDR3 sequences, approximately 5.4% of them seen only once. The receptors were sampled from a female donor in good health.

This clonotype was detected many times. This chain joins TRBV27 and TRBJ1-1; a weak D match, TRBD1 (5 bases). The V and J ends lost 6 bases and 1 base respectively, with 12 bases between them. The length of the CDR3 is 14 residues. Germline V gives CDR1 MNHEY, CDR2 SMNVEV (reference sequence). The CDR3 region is CASSSDRPNTEAFF. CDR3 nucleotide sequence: TGTGCCAGCAGCTCCGACAGACCGAACACTGAAGCTTTCTTT.

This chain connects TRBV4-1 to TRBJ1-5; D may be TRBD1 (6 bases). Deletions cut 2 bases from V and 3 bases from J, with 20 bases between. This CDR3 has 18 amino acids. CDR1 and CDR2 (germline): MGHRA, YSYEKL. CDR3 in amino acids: CASSQHTRQERPNQPQHF. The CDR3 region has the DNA TGCGCCAGCAGCCAACATACTAGACAGGAGCGACCCAATCAGCCCCAGCATTTT.

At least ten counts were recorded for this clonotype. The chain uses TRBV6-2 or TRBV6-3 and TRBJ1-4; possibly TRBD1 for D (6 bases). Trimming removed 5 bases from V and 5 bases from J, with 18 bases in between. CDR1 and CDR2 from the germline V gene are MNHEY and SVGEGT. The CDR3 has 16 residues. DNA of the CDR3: TGTGCCAGCAGTCCATATACAGGGAACCCGAATGAAAAACTGTTTTTT. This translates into CASSPYTGNPNEKLFF.

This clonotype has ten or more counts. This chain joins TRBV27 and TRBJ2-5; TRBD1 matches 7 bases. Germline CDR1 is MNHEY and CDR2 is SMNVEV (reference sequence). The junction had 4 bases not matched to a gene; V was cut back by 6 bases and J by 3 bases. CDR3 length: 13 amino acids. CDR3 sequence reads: CASRVGTEETQYF. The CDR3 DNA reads TGTGCCAGCAGAGTAGGGACAGAAGAGACCCAGTACTTC.

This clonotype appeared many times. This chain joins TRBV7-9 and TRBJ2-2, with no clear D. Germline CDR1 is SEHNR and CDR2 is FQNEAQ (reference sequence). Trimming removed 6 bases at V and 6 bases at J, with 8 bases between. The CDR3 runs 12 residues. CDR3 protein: CASRSPPGELFF. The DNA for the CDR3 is TGTGCCAGCAGATCTCCTCCCGGGGAGCTGTTTTTT.

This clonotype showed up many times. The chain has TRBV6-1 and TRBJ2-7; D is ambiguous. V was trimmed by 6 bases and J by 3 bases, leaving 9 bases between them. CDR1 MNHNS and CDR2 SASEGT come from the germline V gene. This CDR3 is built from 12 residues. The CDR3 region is CASRAIFYEQYF. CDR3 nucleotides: TGTGCCAGCAGGGCAATTTTCTACGAGCAGTACTTC.

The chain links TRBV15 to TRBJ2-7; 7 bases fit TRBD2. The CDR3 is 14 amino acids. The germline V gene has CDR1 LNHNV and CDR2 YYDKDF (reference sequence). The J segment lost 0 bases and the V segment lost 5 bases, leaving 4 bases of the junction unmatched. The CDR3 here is CATSGRDYSYEQYF. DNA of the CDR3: TGTGCCACCAGCGGAAGGGACTACTCCTACGAGCAGTACTTC.